This T cell receptor beta chain was captured in a study of regulatory T cells in long-lasting Graves disease. This clonotype was seen at least ten times. This CDR3 contains 15 residues. The V segment lost 5 bases and the J segment 11 bases; nucleotides outside the gene matches: 17. Looked up from germline, CDR1 is SGHTA and CDR2 is FQGNSA. Researchers made TCR beta libraries by using iRepertoire HTBI primers and running Arm-PCR on CDR3 regions. MiXCR was run by TCRdb on the multiplex PCR reads, yielding one entry per CDR3 protein. Of about 460,000 distinct CDR3 sequences listed, 20% to 25% are singletons. Time point here: persistent/refractory GD, antithyroid drugs over 5 years with positive TRAb. From PBMCs, RNA was extracted and then used to make the TCR library.

The specimen comprised peripheral blood mononuclear cells (PBMCs), sampled when the disease was refractory, from a patient treated with antithyroid drugs. V and J are TRBV7-2 and TRBJ1-1, with TRBD1 identical over 7 bases. This clonotype was obtained from a female donor with Graves disease. CDR3 nucleotide sequence: TGTGCCAGCAGCACCCGACAGGGATCCGGATCTCGCGCTTTCTTT. Translating it yields CASSTRQGSGSRAFF.